Sequencing of this T cell receptor beta chain was carried out in a study of Graves' ophthalmopathy and Graves' hyperthyroidism. Study conclusions and caveats: The 13-signature model separated ophthalmopathy from stable hyperthyroidism at 85% to 90% sensitivity and roughly 81% specificity. Appearing in blood as well were most expanded thyroid clonotypes above 0.001 frequency. Sensitivity reached 70% to 71% and specificity around 76% when the model predicted ophthalmopathy progression.

RNA transcripts were the source from which TCR beta CDR3 regions were amplified. HTBI primers were employed in first-round RT-PCR, then a second-round multiplex PCR followed. TCRdb called the multiplex PCR reads again in MiXCR, with one record for every CDR3 protein. The table includes 350,000 to 400,000 distinct CDR3 sequences, about 17% detected once. Trimming removed 6 bases from V and 3 bases from J; junction bases left unmatched: 10. CDR1 is LNHDA, CDR2 SQIVND, per germline (reference sequence). The CDR3 has 16 residues. This clonotype appeared many times. The antigen is unknown. Ophthalmopathy in the donors was of moderate-to-severe activity, with CAS ≥3, NOSPECS ≥4 and duration under 3 months.

The chain has TRBV19 and TRBJ1-5; TRBD1 matches at 8 bases. The TCR was taken from a woman under 30 with Graves' ophthalmopathy. Input material: peripheral blood. Here the CDR3 reads CASRSGQGRFNQPQHF. The CDR3 DNA sequence: TGTGCCAGTAGGAGCGGACAGGGCCGCTTCAATCAGCCCCAGCATTTT.